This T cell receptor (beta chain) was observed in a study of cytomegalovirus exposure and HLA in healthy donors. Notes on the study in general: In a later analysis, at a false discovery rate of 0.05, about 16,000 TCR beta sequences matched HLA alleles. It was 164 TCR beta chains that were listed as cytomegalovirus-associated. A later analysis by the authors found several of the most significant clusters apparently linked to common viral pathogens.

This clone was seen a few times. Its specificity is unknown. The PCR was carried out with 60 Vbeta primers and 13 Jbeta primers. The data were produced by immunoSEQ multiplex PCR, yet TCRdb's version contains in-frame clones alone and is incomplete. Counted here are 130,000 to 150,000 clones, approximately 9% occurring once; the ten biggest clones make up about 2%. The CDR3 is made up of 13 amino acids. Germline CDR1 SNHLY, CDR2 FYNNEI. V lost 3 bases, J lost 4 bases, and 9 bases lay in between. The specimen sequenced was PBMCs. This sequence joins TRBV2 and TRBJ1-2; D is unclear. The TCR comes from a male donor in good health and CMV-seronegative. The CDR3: CASSDGPTYGYTF. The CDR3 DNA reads TGTGCCAGCAGTGATGGGCCTACCTATGGCTACACCTTC.